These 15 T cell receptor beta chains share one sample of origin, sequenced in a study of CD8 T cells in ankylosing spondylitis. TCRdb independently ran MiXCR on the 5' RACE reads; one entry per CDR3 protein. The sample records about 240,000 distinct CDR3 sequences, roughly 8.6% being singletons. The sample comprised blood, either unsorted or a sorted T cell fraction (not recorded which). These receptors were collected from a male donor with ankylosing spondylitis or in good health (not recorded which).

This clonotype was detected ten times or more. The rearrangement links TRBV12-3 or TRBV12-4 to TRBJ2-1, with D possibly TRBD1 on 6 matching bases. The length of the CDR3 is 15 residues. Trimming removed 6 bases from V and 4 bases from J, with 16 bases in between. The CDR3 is CASSPGQKTYNEQFF. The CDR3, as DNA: TGTGCCAGCAGCCCTGGACAGAAGACTTACAATGAGCAGTTCTTC.

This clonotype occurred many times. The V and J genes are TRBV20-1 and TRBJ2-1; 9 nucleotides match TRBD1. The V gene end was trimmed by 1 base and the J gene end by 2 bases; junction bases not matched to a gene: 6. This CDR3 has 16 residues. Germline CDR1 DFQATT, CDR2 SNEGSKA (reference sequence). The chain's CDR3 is CSARGLQGAAYNEQFF. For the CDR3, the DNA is TGCAGTGCTAGAGGTTTACAGGGGGCGGCCTACAATGAGCAGTTCTTC.

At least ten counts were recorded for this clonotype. This CDR3 is CASTSLVESGNTIYF. The CDR3 DNA reads as TGTGCCAGCACCTCGTTGGTTGAGAGTGGAAACACCATATATTTT. This rearrangement joins TRBV7-9 to TRBJ1-3, with D hard to call. There are 15 residues in the CDR3. The V gene's germline CDR1 is SEHNR and CDR2 FQNEAQ (reference sequence). Trimming stripped 7 bases from V and 3 bases from J, with 16 bases between.

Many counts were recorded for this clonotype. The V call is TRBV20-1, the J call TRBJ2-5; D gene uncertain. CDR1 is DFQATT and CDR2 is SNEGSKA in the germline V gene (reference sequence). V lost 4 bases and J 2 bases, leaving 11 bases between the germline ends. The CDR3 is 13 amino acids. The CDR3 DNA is TGCAGTGCTATGAAAAGGCGGCAAGAGACCCAGTACTTC. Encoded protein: CSAMKRRQETQYF.

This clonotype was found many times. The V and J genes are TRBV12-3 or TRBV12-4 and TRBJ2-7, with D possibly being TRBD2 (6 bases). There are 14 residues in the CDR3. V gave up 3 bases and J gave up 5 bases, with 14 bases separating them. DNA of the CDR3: TGTGCCAGCAGTTTGGGCGGGATGAAGGACGAGCAGTACTTC. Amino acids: CASSLGGMKDEQYF.

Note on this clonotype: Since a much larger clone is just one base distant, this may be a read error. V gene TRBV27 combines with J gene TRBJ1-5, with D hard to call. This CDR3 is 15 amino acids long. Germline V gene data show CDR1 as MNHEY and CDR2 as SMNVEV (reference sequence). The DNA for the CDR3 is TGTGCCAGCAGCTTCGGGCAGGCCGCGAATCAGCTCCAGCATTTT. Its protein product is CASSFGQAANQLQHF.

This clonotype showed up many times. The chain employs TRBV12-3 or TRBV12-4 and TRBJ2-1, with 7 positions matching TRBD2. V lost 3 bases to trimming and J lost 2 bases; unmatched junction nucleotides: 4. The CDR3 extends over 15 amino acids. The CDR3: CASSFSGLAYNEQFF. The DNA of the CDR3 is TGTGCCAGCAGTTTTAGCGGGTTAGCCTACAATGAGCAGTTCTTC.

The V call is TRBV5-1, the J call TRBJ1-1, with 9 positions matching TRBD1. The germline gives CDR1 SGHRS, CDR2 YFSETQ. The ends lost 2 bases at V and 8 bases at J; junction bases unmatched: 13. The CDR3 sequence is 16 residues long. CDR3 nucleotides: TGCGCCAGCAGCTTTAGCGGACAGGGGAGGAACGCGGAAGCTTTCTTT. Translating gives CASSFSGQGRNAEAFF.

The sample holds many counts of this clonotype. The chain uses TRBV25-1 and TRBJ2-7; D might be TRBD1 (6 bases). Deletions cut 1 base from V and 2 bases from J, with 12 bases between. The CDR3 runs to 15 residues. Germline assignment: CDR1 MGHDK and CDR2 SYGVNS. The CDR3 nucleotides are TGTGCCAGCAGTGAATTGGCAGGGGTTGCCTACGAGCAGTACTTC. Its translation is CASSELAGVAYEQYF.

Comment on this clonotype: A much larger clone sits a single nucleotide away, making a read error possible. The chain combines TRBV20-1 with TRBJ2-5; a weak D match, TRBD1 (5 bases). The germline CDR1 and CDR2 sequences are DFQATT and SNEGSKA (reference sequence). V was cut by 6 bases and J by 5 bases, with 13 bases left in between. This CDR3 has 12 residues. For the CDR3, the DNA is TGCAGTGCCGCAGGGTTCCATGAGACCCAGTACTTC. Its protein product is CSAAGFHETQYF.

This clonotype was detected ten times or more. DNA of the CDR3: TGTGCCAGCAGCTTAAAAGGTAGCGGGAGGGCCGCAGATACGCAGTATTTT. This encodes CASSLKGSGRAADTQYF. The chain recombines TRBV11-3 with TRBJ2-3; TRBD2 agrees at 11 bases. V gave up 2 bases and J gave up 4 bases; unmatched junction bases: 8. Looked up from germline, CDR1 is SGHNT and CDR2 is YENEEA. This CDR3 region has 17 residues.

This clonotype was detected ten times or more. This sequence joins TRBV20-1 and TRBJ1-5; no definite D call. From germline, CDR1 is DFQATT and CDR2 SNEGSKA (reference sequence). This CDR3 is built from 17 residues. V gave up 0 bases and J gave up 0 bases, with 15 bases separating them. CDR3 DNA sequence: TGCAGTGCTAGAGATACCCGTCAACCCTATAGCAATCAGCCCCAGCATTTT. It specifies CSARDTRQPYSNQPQHF.

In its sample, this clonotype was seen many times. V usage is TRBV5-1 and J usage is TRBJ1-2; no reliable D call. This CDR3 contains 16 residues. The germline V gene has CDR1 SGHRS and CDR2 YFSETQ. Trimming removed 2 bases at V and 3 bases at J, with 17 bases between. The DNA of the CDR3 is TGCGCCAGCAGCTTTGACGGTCAGCTTCTGGACTATGGCTACACCTTC. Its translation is CASSFDGQLLDYGYTF.

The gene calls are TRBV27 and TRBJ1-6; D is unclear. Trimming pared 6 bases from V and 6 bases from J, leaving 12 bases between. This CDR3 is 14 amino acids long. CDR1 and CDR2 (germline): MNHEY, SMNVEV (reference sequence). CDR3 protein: CASRGSLINSPLHF. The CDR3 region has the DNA TGTGCCAGCAGGGGGAGTCTTATTAATTCACCCCTCCACTTT.

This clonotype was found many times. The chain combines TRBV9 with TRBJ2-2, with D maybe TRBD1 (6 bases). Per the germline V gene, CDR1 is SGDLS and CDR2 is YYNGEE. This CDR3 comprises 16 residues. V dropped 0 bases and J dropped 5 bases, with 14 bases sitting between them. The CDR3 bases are TGTGCCAGCAGCGTAGGGGGGCCACAATCGACCGGGGAGCTGTTTTTT. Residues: CASSVGGPQSTGELFF.